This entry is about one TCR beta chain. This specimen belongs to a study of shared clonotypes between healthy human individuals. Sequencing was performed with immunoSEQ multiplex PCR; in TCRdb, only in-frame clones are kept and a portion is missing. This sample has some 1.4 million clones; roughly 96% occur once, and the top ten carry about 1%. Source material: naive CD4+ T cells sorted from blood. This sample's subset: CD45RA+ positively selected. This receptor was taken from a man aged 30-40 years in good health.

The CDR3 DNA reads as TGTGCCAGCGACAGTTACACCGGGGAGCTGTTTTTT. Its translation: CASDSYTGELFF. The chain combines TRBV28 with TRBJ2-2; TRBD1 is a possible D gene (5 bases). V was shortened by 8 bases and J by 3 bases, with 7 bases between the two germline ends. Germline lookup yields CDR1 MDHEN and CDR2 SYDVKM. CDR3 length: 12 residues.